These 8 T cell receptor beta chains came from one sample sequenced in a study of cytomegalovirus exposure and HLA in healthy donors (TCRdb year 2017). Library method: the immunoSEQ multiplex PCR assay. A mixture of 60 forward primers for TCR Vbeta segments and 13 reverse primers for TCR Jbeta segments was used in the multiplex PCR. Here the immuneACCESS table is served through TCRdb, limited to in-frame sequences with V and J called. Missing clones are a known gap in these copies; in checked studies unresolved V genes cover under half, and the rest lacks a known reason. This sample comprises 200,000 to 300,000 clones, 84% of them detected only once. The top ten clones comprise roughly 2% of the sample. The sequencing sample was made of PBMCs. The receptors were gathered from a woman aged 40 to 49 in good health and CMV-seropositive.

CDR3 DNA: TGTGCCAGCAGGTGGGGACAGAATAGCAATCAGCCCCAGCATTTT. Its protein product is CASRWGQNSNQPQHF. The chain has TRBV28 and TRBJ1-5; 7 bases agree with TRBD1. The CDR3 length is 15 residues. V shed 6 bases and J 0 bases; nucleotides not matched to a gene: 5. Germline assignment: CDR1 MDHEN and CDR2 SYDVKM. Full variable domain (outside the CDR3, taken from reference TRBV28 and TRBJ1-5): DVKVTQSSRYLVKRTGEKVFLECVQDMDHENMFWYRQDPGLGLRLIYFSYDVKMKEKGDIPEGYSVSREKKERFSLILESASTNQTSMYLCASRWGQNSNQPQHFGDGTRLSIL.

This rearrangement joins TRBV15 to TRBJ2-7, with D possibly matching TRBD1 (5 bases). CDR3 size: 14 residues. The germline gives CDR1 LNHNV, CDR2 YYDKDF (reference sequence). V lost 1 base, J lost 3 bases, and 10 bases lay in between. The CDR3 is CATSRVRQNYEQYF. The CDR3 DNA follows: TGTGCCACCAGCAGAGTCAGACAGAACTACGAGCAGTACTTC.

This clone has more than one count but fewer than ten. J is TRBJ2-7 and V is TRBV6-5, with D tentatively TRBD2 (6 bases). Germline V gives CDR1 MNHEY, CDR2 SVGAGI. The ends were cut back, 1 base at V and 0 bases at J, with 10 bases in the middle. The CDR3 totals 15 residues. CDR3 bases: TGTGCCAGCAGTTACTATGGAGGGAGCTCCTACGAGCAGTACTTC. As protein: CASSYYGGSSYEQYF.

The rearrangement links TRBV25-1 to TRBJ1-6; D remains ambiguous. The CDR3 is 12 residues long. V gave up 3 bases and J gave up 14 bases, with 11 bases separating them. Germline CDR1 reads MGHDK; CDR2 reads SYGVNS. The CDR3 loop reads CASSESPAALHF. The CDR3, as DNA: TGTGCCAGCAGTGAGTCCCCGGCGGCCCTCCACTTT.

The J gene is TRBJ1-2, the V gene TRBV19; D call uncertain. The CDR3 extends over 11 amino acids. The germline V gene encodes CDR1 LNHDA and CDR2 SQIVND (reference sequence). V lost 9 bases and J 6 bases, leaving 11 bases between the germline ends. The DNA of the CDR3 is TGTGCCAGCGAGGAGGCAAATGGCTACACCTTC. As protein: CASEEANGYTF.

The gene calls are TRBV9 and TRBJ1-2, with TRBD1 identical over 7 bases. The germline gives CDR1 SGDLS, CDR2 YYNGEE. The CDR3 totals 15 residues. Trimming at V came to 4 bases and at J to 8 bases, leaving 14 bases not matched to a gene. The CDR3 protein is CASSRETGTLMGYTF. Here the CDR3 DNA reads TGTGCCAGCAGCAGGGAGACAGGGACGCTTATGGGCTACACCTTC.

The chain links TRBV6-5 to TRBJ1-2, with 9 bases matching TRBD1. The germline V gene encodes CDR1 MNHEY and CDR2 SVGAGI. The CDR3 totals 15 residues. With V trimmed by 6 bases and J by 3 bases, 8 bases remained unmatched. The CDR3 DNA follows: TGTGCCAGCAGGATCCGGGACAGGGAACACTATGGCTACACCTTC. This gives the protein CASRIRDREHYGYTF.

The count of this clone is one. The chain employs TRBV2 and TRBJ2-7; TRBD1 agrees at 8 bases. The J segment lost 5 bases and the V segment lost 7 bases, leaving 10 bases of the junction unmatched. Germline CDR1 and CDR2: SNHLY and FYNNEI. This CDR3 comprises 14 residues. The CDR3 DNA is TGTGCCAGCAAGGCCCCCGACAGGGGCCACGAGCAGTACTTC. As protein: CASKAPDRGHEQYF.